The 12 T cell receptor beta chains in this list originate from one sample, sequenced in a study of blood T cell repertoires in COVID-19. Measured with immunoSEQ multiplex PCR; TCRdb has only the in-frame clones, and not every one. The table shows roughly 150,000 clones, with over 75% occurring only once. Sequencing was performed on peripheral blood. The receptors come from a woman aged 40-49 years with acute or convalescent COVID-19.

The rearrangement uses TRBV19 and TRBJ2-7; 11 positions match TRBD2. V was clipped by 3 bases and J by 0 bases; unmatched bases: 4. In germline, CDR1 is LNHDA, CDR2 SQIVND (reference sequence). The CDR3 sequence is 16 residues long. CDR3 coding DNA: TGTGCCAGTAGTATCACTAGCGGGAGCAACTCCTACGAGCAGTACTTC. It is translated as CASSITSGSNSYEQYF. Drawing the rest from reference TRBV19 and TRBJ2-7, the complete variable domain is DGGITQSPKYLFRKEGQNVTLSCEQNLNHDAMYWYRQDPGQGLRLIYYSQIVNDFQKGDIAEGYSVSREKKESFPLTVTSAQKNPTAFYLCASSITSGSNSYEQYFGPGTRLTVT.

The chain is built from TRBV27 and TRBJ2-7; the D gene is possibly TRBD1 (6 bases). This CDR3 has 16 amino acids. Trimming removed 4 bases at V and 4 bases at J, with 20 bases between. The germline CDR1 and CDR2 sequences are MNHEY and SMNVEV (reference sequence). CDR3 coding DNA: TGTGCCAGCAGTTCACCGATCCGGGACACTATATACGAGCAGTACTTC. As protein: CASSSPIRDTIYEQYF.

This chain connects TRBV7-9 to TRBJ2-2; the match to TRBD1 covers 10 bases. The CDR3 runs to 15 residues. The germline V gene encodes CDR1 SEHNR and CDR2 FQNEAQ (reference sequence). J lost 3 bases, V lost 6 bases, and 4 bases had no gene match. The CDR3 DNA is TGTGCCAGCAGTTCCGGGACAGGGGACACCGGGGAGCTGTTTTTT. Translated, it gives CASSSGTGDTGELFF. Full variable domain (rest looked up from reference TRBV7-9 and TRBJ2-2): DTGVSQNPRHKITKRGQNVTFRCDPISEHNRLYWYRQTLGQGPEFLTYFQNEAQLEKSRLLSDRFSAERPKGSFSTLEIQRTEQGDSAMYLCASSSGTGDTGELFFGEGSRLTVL.

This chain uses TRBV7-3 with TRBJ2-7; D possibly corresponds to TRBD2 (5 bases). The germline CDR1 and CDR2 sequences are SGHTA and FQGTGA. Between the trimmed V and J ends, which lost 5 bases and 7 bases, there was a span of 15 bases. The length of the CDR3 is 13 residues. CDR3 sequence (DNA): TGTGCCAGCAGCCATTCGGCGGGTCCGGAGCAGTACTTC. This translates into CASSHSAGPEQYF.

The rearrangement joins TRBV28 to TRBJ1-4, with 12 bases matching TRBD1. This CDR3 has 13 residues. Trimming at V came to 4 bases and at J to 9 bases, leaving 0 bases not matched to a gene. Germline-derived CDR1 and CDR2 are MDHEN and SYDVKM. CDR3 coding DNA: TGTGCCAGCAGTTGGGACAGGGGGCAAAAACTGTTTTTT. This sequence encodes CASSWDRGQKLFF.

This chain uses TRBV11-3 with TRBJ2-6; 8 nucleotides align to TRBD1. The ends lost 6 bases at V and 3 bases at J; junction bases unmatched: 4. The CDR3 runs to 15 residues. CDR1 is SGHNT, CDR2 YENEEA, per germline. For the CDR3, the DNA is TGTGCCAGCAGTACCAGGGGGCGTGGGGCCAACGTCCTGACTTTC. Translating it yields CASSTRGRGANVLTF. Complete variable domain (other parts from reference TRBV11-3 and TRBJ2-6): EAGVVQSPRYKIIEKKQPVAFWCNPISGHNTLYWYLQNLGQGPELLIRYENEEAVDDSQLPKDRFSAERLKGVDSTLKIQPAELGDSAVYLCASSTRGRGANVLTFGAGSRLTVL.

The J gene is TRBJ2-1, the V gene TRBV9, with D possibly being TRBD2 (6 bases). The CDR3 has 14 amino acids. Trimming cost V 0 bases and J 9 bases, with 13 bases left between them. CDR1 and CDR2 from the germline V gene are SGDLS and YYNGEE. For the CDR3, the DNA is TGTGCCAGCAGCGTAGAGTACGGGGGTGGTGAGCAGTTCTTC. Translating it yields CASSVEYGGGEQFF.

The chain joins TRBV10-3 to TRBJ2-1; tentative D call: TRBD1 (6 bases). The CDR3 covers 14 residues. V lost 8 bases and J lost 5, with 16 bases in between. CDR1 ENHRY and CDR2 SYGVKD come from the germline V gene. CDR3 bases: TGTGCCATCGGGAATGGACAGATAAACAATGAGCAGTTCTTC. Amino acids: CAIGNGQINNEQFF.

The chain couples TRBV5-5 to TRBJ1-5; no clear D. Germline V CDR1 and CDR2: SGHKS, YYEKEE (reference sequence). The CDR3 contains 18 residues. V was shortened by 3 bases and J by 3 bases, with 22 bases between the two germline ends. The CDR3 reads CASSSLPRRTDYNQPQHF. For the CDR3, the DNA is TGTGCCAGCAGCTCCCTCCCGCGCCGGACCGACTACAATCAGCCCCAGCATTTT.

The V and J genes are TRBV3-1 (or the pseudogene TRBV3-2) and TRBJ2-7; 11 bases align to TRBD2. The length of the CDR3 is 17 residues. V gave up 4 bases and J gave up 2 bases; unmatched junction bases: 10. Germline-derived CDR1 and CDR2 are LGHDT and YNNKEL (reference sequence). The CDR3 loop is CASSLTPTSGSTYEQYF. CDR3 in DNA: TGTGCCAGCAGCCTGACCCCCACTAGCGGGAGTACCTACGAGCAGTACTTC.

V and J are TRBV7-2 and TRBJ1-2, with D tentatively TRBD1 (6 bases). The germline V gene has CDR1 SGHTA and CDR2 FQGNSA. The length of the CDR3 is 15 residues. The germline V and J ends were trimmed by 1 base and 8 bases, with 17 bases remaining between them. CDR3 nucleotide sequence: TGTGCCAGCAGCTTAGTCCGCGGGGGGCCGTGGGGCTACACCTTC. Amino acid sequence: CASSLVRGGPWGYTF.

The rearrangement joins TRBV11-2 to TRBJ2-3; the match to TRBD1 covers 10 bases. The CDR3 length is 14 residues. V gave up 7 bases and J gave up 1 base; unmatched junction bases: 2. In germline, CDR1 is SGHAT, CDR2 FQNNGV. The CDR3 protein is CASIGTGGTDTQYF. The CDR3, as DNA: TGTGCCAGCATCGGGACAGGGGGCACAGATACGCAGTATTTT.